One sample yielded the 3 T cell receptor beta chains listed below, sequenced in a study of T cell responses to AZD1222 COVID-19 vaccine. Sequenced by immunoSEQ multiplex PCR; TCRdb stores in-frame clones only, minus some. The sample has around 70,000 clones; about four fifths are singletons. The sample consisted of peripheral blood, taken on day 0 of MenACWY control vaccination. Receptors were obtained from an adult in good health.

V usage is TRBV28 and J usage is TRBJ1-1, with a possible D match to TRBD1 (5 bases). Per germline, CDR1 MDHEN and CDR2 SYDVKM. The CDR3 covers 16 residues. The ends were cut back, 3 bases at V and 1 base at J, with 15 bases in the middle. CDR3: CASSFESGHPNTEAFF. The CDR3 DNA sequence: TGTGCCAGCAGTTTCGAGAGTGGACACCCGAACACTGAAGCTTTCTTT.

The CDR3 DNA follows: TGTGCCTGGAGTGCGGGTGGGGGGACAGGGCCAGAGACCCAGTACTTC. Amino acid sequence: CAWSAGGGTGPETQYF. V gene TRBV30 combines with J gene TRBJ2-5; TRBD1 aligns across 9 bases. The CDR3 contains 16 residues. Germline V gives CDR1 GTSNPN, CDR2 SVGIG (reference sequence). J gave up 4 bases and V 1 base, and 10 bases lay outside the gene matches.

The sample holds one count of this clone. This chain connects TRBV4-1 to TRBJ1-2, with D possibly TRBD1 on 6 matching bases. V was trimmed by 5 bases and J by 5 bases, leaving 18 bases between them. The CDR3 extends over 15 amino acids. CDR1 and CDR2 from the germline V gene are MGHRA and YSYEKL. The CDR3 DNA follows: TGCGCCAGCAGCTTCTTTTCCGGGGGGGCTTATGGCTACACCTTC. It encodes CASSFFSGGAYGYTF.